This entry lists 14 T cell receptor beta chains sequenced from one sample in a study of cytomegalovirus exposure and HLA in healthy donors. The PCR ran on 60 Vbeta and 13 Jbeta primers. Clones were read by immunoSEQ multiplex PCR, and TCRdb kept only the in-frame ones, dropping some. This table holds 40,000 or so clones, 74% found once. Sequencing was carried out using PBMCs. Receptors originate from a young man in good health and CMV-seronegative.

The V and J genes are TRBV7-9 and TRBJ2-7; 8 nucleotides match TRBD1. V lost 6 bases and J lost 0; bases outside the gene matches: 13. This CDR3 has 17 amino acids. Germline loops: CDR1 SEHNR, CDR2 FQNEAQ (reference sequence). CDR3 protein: CASSSFQGQENSYEQYF. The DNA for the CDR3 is TGTGCCAGCAGTTCTTTCCAGGGACAGGAGAACTCCTACGAGCAGTACTTC.

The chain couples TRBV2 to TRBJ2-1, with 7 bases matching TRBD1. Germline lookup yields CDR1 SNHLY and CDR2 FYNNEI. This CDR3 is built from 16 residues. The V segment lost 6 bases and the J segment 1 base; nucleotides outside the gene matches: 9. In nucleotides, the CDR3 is TGTGCCAGCAGAGACCTCACAGGGGCGTCCTACAATGAGCAGTTCTTC. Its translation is CASRDLTGASYNEQFF. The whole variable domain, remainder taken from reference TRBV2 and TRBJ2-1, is EPEVTQTPSHQVTQMGQEVILRCVPISNHLYFYWYRQILGQKVEFLVSFYNNEISEKSEIFDDQFSVERPDGSNFTLKIRSTKLEDSAMYFCASRDLTGASYNEQFFGPGTRLTVL.

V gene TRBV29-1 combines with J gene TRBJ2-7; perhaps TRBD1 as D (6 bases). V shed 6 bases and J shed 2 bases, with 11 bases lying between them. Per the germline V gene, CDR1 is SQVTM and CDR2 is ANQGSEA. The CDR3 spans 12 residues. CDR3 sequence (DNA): TGCAGCGTGGAGACAGGAGCCTACGAGCAGTACTTC. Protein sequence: CSVETGAYEQYF.

CDR3 coding DNA: TGTGCCAGCAGCTTAGGGGGACAGGATACCTACGAGCAGTACTTC. Protein sequence: CASSLGGQDTYEQYF. The genes are TRBV7-6 and TRBJ2-7; TRBD1 agrees at 8 bases. The CDR3 sequence is 15 residues long. The J segment lost 2 bases and the V segment lost 1 base, leaving 4 bases of the junction unmatched. Germline V CDR1 and CDR2: SGHVS, FNYEAQ.

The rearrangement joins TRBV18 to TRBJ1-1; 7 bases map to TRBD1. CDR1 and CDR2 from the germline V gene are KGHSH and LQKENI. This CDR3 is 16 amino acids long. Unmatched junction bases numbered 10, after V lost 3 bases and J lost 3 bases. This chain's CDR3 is CASSPTTGMEYTEAFF. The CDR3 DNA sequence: TGTGCCAGCTCACCGACGACAGGGATGGAGTACACTGAAGCTTTCTTT.

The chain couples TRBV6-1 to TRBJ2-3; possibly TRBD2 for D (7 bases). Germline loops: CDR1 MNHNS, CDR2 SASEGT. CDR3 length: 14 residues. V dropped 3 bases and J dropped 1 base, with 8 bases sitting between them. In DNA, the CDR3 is TGTGCCAGCAGTGAGCGGGGGCGCACAGATACGCAGTATTTT. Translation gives CASSERGRTDTQYF.

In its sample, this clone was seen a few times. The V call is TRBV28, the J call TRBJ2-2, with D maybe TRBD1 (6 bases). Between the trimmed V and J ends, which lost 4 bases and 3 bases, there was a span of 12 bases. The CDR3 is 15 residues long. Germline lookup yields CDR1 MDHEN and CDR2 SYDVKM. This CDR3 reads CASSWGHGDTGELFF. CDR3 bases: TGTGCCAGCAGTTGGGGGCACGGGGACACCGGGGAGCTGTTTTTT.

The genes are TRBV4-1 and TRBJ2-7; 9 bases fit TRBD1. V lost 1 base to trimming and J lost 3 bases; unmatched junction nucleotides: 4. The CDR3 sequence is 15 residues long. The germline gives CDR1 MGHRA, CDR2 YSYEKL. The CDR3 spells CASSQGGQGGYEQYF. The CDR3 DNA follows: TGCGCCAGCAGCCAAGGGGGACAGGGAGGCTACGAGCAGTACTTC.

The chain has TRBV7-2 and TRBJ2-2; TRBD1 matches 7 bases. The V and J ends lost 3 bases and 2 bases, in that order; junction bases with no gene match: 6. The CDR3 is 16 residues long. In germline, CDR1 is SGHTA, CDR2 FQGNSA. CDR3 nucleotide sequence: TGTGCCAGCAGCTTCAGACAGGGACCCAACACCGGGGAGCTGTTTTTT. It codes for CASSFRQGPNTGELFF.

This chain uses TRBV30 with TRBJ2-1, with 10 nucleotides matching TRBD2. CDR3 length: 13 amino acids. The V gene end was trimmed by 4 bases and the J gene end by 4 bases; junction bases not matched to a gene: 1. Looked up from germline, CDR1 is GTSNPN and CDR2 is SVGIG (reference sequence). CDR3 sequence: CAWNSGRYNEQFF. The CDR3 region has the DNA TGTGCCTGGAATAGCGGGAGGTACAATGAGCAGTTCTTC.

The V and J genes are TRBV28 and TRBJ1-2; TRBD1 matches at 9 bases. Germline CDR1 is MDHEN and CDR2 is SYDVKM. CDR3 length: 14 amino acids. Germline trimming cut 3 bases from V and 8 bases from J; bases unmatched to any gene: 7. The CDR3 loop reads CASSFGTGRGGYTF. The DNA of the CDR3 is TGTGCCAGCAGTTTTGGGACAGGGCGGGGCGGCTACACCTTC.

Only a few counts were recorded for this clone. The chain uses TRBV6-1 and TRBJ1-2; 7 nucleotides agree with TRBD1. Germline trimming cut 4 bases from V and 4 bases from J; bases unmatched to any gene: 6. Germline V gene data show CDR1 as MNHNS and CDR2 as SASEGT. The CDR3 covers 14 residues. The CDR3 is CASSVPGQIYGYTF. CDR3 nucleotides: TGTGCCAGCAGTGTCCCGGGACAGATCTATGGCTACACCTTC.

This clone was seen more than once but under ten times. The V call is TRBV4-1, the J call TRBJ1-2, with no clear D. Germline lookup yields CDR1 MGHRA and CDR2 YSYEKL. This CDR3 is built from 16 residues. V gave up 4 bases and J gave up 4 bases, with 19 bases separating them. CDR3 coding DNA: TGCGCCAGCAGCCCCCGAGCCCCTAGGACTGGCTATGGCTACACCTTC. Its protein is CASSPRAPRTGYGYTF.

The CDR3 here is CASSGGHRGEQYF. In DNA, the CDR3 is TGTGCCAGCAGTGGGGGGCACAGGGGGGAGCAGTACTTC. The rearrangement joins TRBV28 to TRBJ2-7; 8 bases align to TRBD1. CDR1 is MDHEN, CDR2 SYDVKM, per germline. V trimming: 5 bases; J trimming: 7 bases; junction bases outside the gene matches: 7. The CDR3 is 13 amino acids.